The 27 T cell receptor beta chains below were found in one sample sequenced in a study of shared T cell receptors in the human thymus. Only in-frame clones appear in the TCRdb table, and some are missing; sequencing was by immunoSEQ multiplex PCR. This sample has under 450,000 clones; approximately 95% occur once, and the top ten carry approximately 0.02%. Sequences were obtained from thymocytes. The receptors shown here come from a human donor.

This sequence joins TRBV6-1 and TRBJ1-5; D call uncertain. The germline V and J ends were trimmed by 5 bases and 0 bases, with 5 bases remaining between them. Germline CDR1 reads MNHNS; CDR2 reads SASEGT. This CDR3 is 13 amino acids long. Here the CDR3 DNA reads TGTGCCAGCAGTACCAATAGCAATCAGCCCCAGCATTTT. This translates into CASSTNSNQPQHF.

The chain couples TRBV7-2 to TRBJ2-5; D is unclear. The CDR3 runs to 13 residues. Between the trimmed V and J ends, which lost 2 bases and 4 bases, there was a span of 8 bases. Germline V lookup: CDR1 SGHTA, CDR2 FQGNSA. CDR3 amino acids: CASSLFPRETQYF. CDR3 coding DNA: TGTGCCAGCAGCTTATTCCCTCGAGAGACCCAGTACTTC. Using reference TRBV7-2 and TRBJ2-5 for the parts outside the CDR3, the full variable domain is GAGVSQSPSNKVTEKGKDVELRCDPISGHTALYWYRQSLGQGLEFLIYFQGNSAPDKSGLPSDRFSAERTGGSVSTLTIQRTQQEDSAVYLCASSLFPRETQYFGPGTRLLVL.

This clone was recorded once. The chain couples TRBV6-5 to TRBJ2-5; 7 bases match TRBD1. Matching the DNA end better, TRBJ2-7 makes the J call doubtful. The CDR3 sequence is 15 residues long. The germline gives CDR1 MNHEY, CDR2 SVGAGI. The CDR3 here is CASSFSHRGSYEQYF. The CDR3 nucleotides read TGTGCCAGCAGCTTTTCACACAGGGGCTCCTACGAGCAGTACTTC.

This rearrangement joins TRBV28 to TRBJ2-7; TRBD2 is a possible D gene (5 bases). V was shortened by 2 bases and J by 2 bases, with 19 bases between the two germline ends. Germline lookup yields CDR1 MDHEN and CDR2 SYDVKM. The length of the CDR3 is 17 residues. The CDR3 region has the DNA TGTGCCAGCAGTTTAAGGAGGCGAGCTACCCCCCCCTACGAGCAGTACTTC. As protein: CASSLRRRATPPYEQYF.

The chain combines TRBV30 with TRBJ2-7, with 10 bases that match TRBD2. Germline CDR1 is GTSNPN and CDR2 is SVGIG (reference sequence). CDR3 length: 17 amino acids. Trimming cost V 1 base and J 1 base; bases outside gene matches: 10. In DNA, the CDR3 is TGTGCCTGGAGTGGTATCCTTAGCGGGAGGCCGTCCTACGAGCAGTACTTC. This translates into CAWSGILSGRPSYEQYF.

The chain uses TRBV12-2 and TRBJ2-7; whether TRBD2, the table's D call, matches the DNA was not checked. TRBV12-2 is described as a pseudogene. CDR3 length: 12 residues. CDR3 sequence (DNA): TGTGCAAGTCGCTTACCCGGAGGTGAGCAGTACTTC. It yields the protein CASRLPGGEQYF.

This chain joins TRBV5-4 and TRBJ1-1; possible D gene TRBD1, 6 bases. Per the germline V gene, CDR1 is SGHNT and CDR2 is YYREEE (reference sequence). Between the trimmed V and J ends, which lost 0 bases and 3 bases, there was a span of 12 bases. The CDR3 is 15 amino acids. CDR3 sequence: CASSLAGGPDTEAFF. The CDR3 DNA reads TGTGCCAGCAGCTTGGCCGGGGGGCCTGACACTGAAGCTTTCTTT.

The chain has TRBV5-8 and TRBJ2-3; TRBD2 matches at 9 bases. Germline CDR1 and CDR2: SGHTS and YDEGEE. This CDR3 contains 15 residues. Trimming cost V 4 bases and J 1 base; bases outside gene matches: 4. The CDR3 coding sequence is TGTGCCAGCAGCCCAAGACTAGCGGGCACAGATACGCAGTATTTT. Amino acids: CASSPRLAGTDTQYF.

The chain joins TRBV9 to TRBJ2-3; D not resolved. V was clipped by 3 bases and J by 4 bases, with 18 bases between them. The CDR3 loop spans 16 amino acids. Looked up from germline, CDR1 is SGDLS and CDR2 is YYNGEE. CDR3 region: CASSALLSATADTQYF. For the CDR3, the DNA is TGTGCCAGCAGCGCCCTCCTCAGCGCAACAGCAGATACGCAGTATTTT.

This chain connects TRBV5-1 to TRBJ2-2; D ambiguous. Germline V gene data show CDR1 as SGHRS and CDR2 as YFSETQ. The CDR3 totals 14 residues. With 3 bases removed from V and 2 bases from J, the gap between germline ends came to 8 bases. Written as DNA, the CDR3 is TGCGCCAGCAGCTCTACGACAAACACCGGGGAGCTGTTTTTT. This translates into CASSSTTNTGELFF. The full variable domain, completed using reference TRBV5-1 and TRBJ2-2, is KAGVTQTPRYLIKTRGQQVTLSCSPISGHRSVSWYQQTPGQGLQFLFEYFSETQRNKGNFPGRFSGRQFSNSRSEMNVSTLELGDSALYLCASSSTTNTGELFFGEGSRLTVL.

The chain couples TRBV4-2 to TRBJ2-1; possible D gene TRBD2, 5 bases. The CDR3 extends over 15 amino acids. Germline loops: CDR1 LGHNA, CDR2 YNFKEQ. Trimming shortened V by 1 base and J by 2 bases, and 9 bases separated the two germline ends. The CDR3 coding sequence is TGTGCCAGCAGCCAAGCGGGGTGCGCCTACAATGAGCAGTTCTTC. This encodes CASSQAGCAYNEQFF.

The chain carries TRBV15 and TRBJ1-2, with unresolved D. The germline V gene has CDR1 LNHNV and CDR2 YYDKDF (reference sequence). The CDR3 spans 16 residues. Trimming pared 0 bases from V and 4 bases from J, leaving 15 bases between. Here the CDR3 reads CATSRDLGSHVYGYTF. The CDR3 DNA is TGTGCCACCAGCAGAGATCTCGGGAGTCATGTCTATGGCTACACCTTC. Full variable domain (remainder filled in from reference TRBV15 and TRBJ1-2): DAMVIQNPRYQVTQFGKPVTLSCSQTLNHNVMYWYQQKSSQAPKLLFHYYDKDFNNEADTPDNFQSRRPNTSFCFLDIRSPGLGDTAMYLCATSRDLGSHVYGYTFGSGTRLTVV.

The V and J genes are TRBV7-6 and TRBJ1-5; TRBD1 is a possible D gene (6 bases). V was trimmed by 1 base and J by 0 bases, leaving 10 bases between them. CDR1 is SGHVS and CDR2 is FNYEAQ in the germline V gene. The CDR3 sequence is 16 residues long. The CDR3, as DNA: TGTGCCAGCAGCTTAGGGGACAAACATAGCAATCAGCCCCAGCATTTT. Encoded protein: CASSLGDKHSNQPQHF.

The chain couples TRBV27 to TRBJ1-2; no firm D call. Trimming shortened V by 5 bases and J by 7 bases, and 20 bases separated the two germline ends. CDR3 size: 15 residues. CDR1 is MNHEY, CDR2 SMNVEV, per germline (reference sequence). CDR3: CASSQAGKHKFGYTF. CDR3 DNA sequence: TGTGCCAGCAGTCAAGCCGGGAAACACAAATTTGGCTACACCTTC.

This clone was seen just once. The gene calls are TRBV28 and TRBJ2-1; 9 positions match TRBD2. Trimming at V came to 3 bases and at J to 1 base, leaving 7 bases not matched to a gene. The germline V gene encodes CDR1 MDHEN and CDR2 SYDVKM. This CDR3 spans 17 amino acids. CDR3 region: CASSFPVTSGSYNEQFF. DNA of the CDR3: TGTGCCAGCAGTTTCCCTGTGACTAGCGGTTCCTACAATGAGCAGTTCTTC.

This rearrangement joins TRBV5-4 to TRBJ2-7, with a weak D call TRBD2 (5 bases). The CDR3 covers 16 residues. Trimming removed 0 bases at V and 0 bases at J, with 13 bases between. Germline values: CDR1 SGHNT, CDR2 YYREEE (reference sequence). DNA of the CDR3: TGTGCCAGCAGCTTGGGGGTCAGCGAGGGCTCCTACGAGCAGTACTTC. It codes for CASSLGVSEGSYEQYF. The whole variable domain, filled in from reference TRBV5-4 and TRBJ2-7, reads ETGVTQSPTHLIKTRGQQVTLRCSSQSGHNTVSWYQQALGQGPQFIFQYYREEENGRGNFPPRFSGLQFPNYSSELNVNALELDDSALYLCASSLGVSEGSYEQYFGPGTRLTVT.

The chain employs TRBV10-2 and TRBJ2-5; 7 bases map to TRBD1. V gave up 11 bases and J gave up 5 bases; unmatched junction bases: 11. There are 13 residues in the CDR3. CDR1 is WSHSY, CDR2 SAAADI, per germline. The CDR3 sequence: CASGRQGTETQYF. The CDR3 DNA is TGCGCCTCGGGGCGACAGGGAACGGAGACCCAGTACTTC.

V and J are TRBV7-2 and TRBJ1-2; 7 bases line up with TRBD1. CDR1 and CDR2 from the germline V gene are SGHTA and FQGNSA. Trimming at V came to 6 bases and at J to 8 bases, leaving 6 bases not matched to a gene. The length of the CDR3 is 12 residues. The DNA of the CDR3 is TGTGCCAGCAGTCCGGGACAGTTGGGCTACACCTTC. Residues: CASSPGQLGYTF.

This clone was detected only once. The chain employs TRBV7-9 and TRBJ1-5; tentatively, D is TRBD1 (5 bases). V shed 1 base and J shed 1 base, with 17 bases lying between them. From germline, CDR1 is SEHNR and CDR2 FQNEAQ (reference sequence). This CDR3 contains 18 residues. CDR3 region: CASSLGDGRLDSNQPQHF. The CDR3 DNA follows: TGTGCCAGCAGCTTAGGGGACGGCCGGCTAGACAGCAATCAGCCCCAGCATTTT. Combining the CDR3 with reference TRBV7-9 and TRBJ1-5 gives the whole variable domain DTGVSQNPRHKITKRGQNVTFRCDPISEHNRLYWYRQTLGQGPEFLTYFQNEAQLEKSRLLSDRFSAERPKGSFSTLEIQRTEQGDSAMYLCASSLGDGRLDSNQPQHFGDGTRLSIL.

The CDR3 loop is CASRCSYNEQFF. In nucleotides, the CDR3 is TGTGCCAGCAGATGCTCCTACAATGAGCAGTTCTTC. The J gene is TRBJ2-1, the V gene TRBV7-9; D is uncertain. Per germline, CDR1 SEHNR and CDR2 FQNEAQ (reference sequence). V was shortened by 6 bases and J by 0 bases, with 3 bases between the two germline ends. This CDR3 is built from 12 residues. Full variable domain (remainder filled in from reference TRBV7-9 and TRBJ2-1): DTGVSQNPRHKITKRGQNVTFRCDPISEHNRLYWYRQTLGQGPEFLTYFQNEAQLEKSRLLSDRFSAERPKGSFSTLEIQRTEQGDSAMYLCASRCSYNEQFFGPGTRLTVL.

This sequence joins TRBV11-2 and TRBJ1-1, with D possibly being TRBD1 (5 bases). Germline V gives CDR1 SGHAT, CDR2 FQNNGV. The CDR3 has 13 amino acids. V lost 1 base to trimming and J lost 4 bases, with 7 bases between them. CDR3 protein: CASSLVGGTEAFF. CDR3 nucleotide sequence: TGTGCCAGCAGCTTAGTCGGGGGCACTGAAGCTTTCTTT.

The rearrangement joins TRBV6-4 to TRBJ2-2; D not certain. Germline V CDR1 and CDR2: MRHNA, SNTAGT. This CDR3 spans 12 amino acids. V lost 8 bases and J lost 1, with 5 bases in between. CDR3 loop: CASARNTGELFF. The CDR3 nucleotides are TGTGCCAGCGCCCGGAACACCGGGGAGCTGTTTTTT.

This chain connects TRBV19 to TRBJ1-1; D unresolved. The V and J ends lost 3 bases and 9 bases respectively, with 11 bases between them. The CDR3 covers 12 residues. Germline assignment: CDR1 LNHDA and CDR2 SQIVND (reference sequence). CDR3 nucleotides: TGTGCCAGTAGTATTCCGGGTCCCAAAGCTTTCTTT. Its translation: CASSIPGPKAFF.

The chain combines TRBV30 with TRBJ1-3; 9 nucleotides match TRBD1. This CDR3 is built from 16 residues. V trimming: 0 bases; J trimming: 1 base; junction bases outside the gene matches: 4. CDR1 and CDR2 (germline): GTSNPN, SVGIG (reference sequence). The CDR3 bases are TGTGCCTGGAGTGTGGGACAGGGAGTTTCTGGAAACACCATATATTTT. Translation gives CAWSVGQGVSGNTIYF. The complete variable domain, with remaining parts taken from reference TRBV30 and TRBJ1-3, reads SQTIHQWPATLVQPVGSPLSLECTVEGTSNPNLYWYRQAAGRGLQLLFYSVGIGQISSEVPQNLSASRPQDRQFILSSKKLLLSDSGFYLCAWSVGQGVSGNTIYFGEGSWLTVV.

The rearrangement links TRBV4-1 to TRBJ2-2, with 9 bases lining up with TRBD2. Germline V gene lookup returns CDR1 MGHRA and CDR2 YSYEKL. V shed 1 base, J shed 0 bases, and the junction held 0 bases outside the gene matches. This CDR3 is built from 16 residues. CDR3 amino acids: CASSQGLAANTGELFF. For the CDR3, the DNA is TGCGCCAGCAGCCAAGGACTAGCGGCGAACACCGGGGAGCTGTTTTTT.

This chain uses TRBV11-3 with TRBJ2-4; either TRBD1 or TRBD2 may fit D (6 bases each). The CDR3 sequence is 17 residues long. Trimming took 7 bases from V and 7 from J, leaving 26 bases between them. Germline CDR1 reads SGHNT; CDR2 reads YENEEA. CDR3 in amino acids: CASTKTASGGAGNIQYF. The CDR3 DNA is TGTGCCAGCACCAAGACTGCGTCTGGGGGCGCGGGGAACATTCAGTACTTC.

V is TRBV28 and J is TRBJ2-5; no definite D call. The CDR3 has 16 residues. Germline V gene lookup returns CDR1 MDHEN and CDR2 SYDVKM. V lost 4 bases to trimming and J lost 5 bases, with 20 bases between them. The CDR3 spells CASSSNATLGWETQYF. CDR3 sequence (DNA): TGTGCCAGCAGTTCTAACGCCACTTTGGGTTGGGAGACCCAGTACTTC.